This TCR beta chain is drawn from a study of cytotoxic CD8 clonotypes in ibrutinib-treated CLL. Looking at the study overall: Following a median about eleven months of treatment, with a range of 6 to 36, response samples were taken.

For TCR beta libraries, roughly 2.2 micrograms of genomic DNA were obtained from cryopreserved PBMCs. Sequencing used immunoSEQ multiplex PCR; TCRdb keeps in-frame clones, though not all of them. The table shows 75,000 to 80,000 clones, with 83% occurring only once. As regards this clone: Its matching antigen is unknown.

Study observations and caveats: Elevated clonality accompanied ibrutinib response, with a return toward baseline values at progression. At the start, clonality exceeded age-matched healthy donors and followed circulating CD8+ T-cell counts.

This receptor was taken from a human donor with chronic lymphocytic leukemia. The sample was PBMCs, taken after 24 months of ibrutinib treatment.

CDR3 loop: CASSMGGQETQYF. The CDR3 nucleotides are TGTGCCAGCAGCATGGGTGGGCAAGAGACCCAGTACTTC. The gene calls are TRBV7-3 and TRBJ2-5; D unclear. The CDR3 loop spans 13 amino acids. Germline-derived CDR1 and CDR2 are SGHTA and FQGTGA. V dropped 5 bases and J dropped 2 bases, with 9 bases sitting between them.